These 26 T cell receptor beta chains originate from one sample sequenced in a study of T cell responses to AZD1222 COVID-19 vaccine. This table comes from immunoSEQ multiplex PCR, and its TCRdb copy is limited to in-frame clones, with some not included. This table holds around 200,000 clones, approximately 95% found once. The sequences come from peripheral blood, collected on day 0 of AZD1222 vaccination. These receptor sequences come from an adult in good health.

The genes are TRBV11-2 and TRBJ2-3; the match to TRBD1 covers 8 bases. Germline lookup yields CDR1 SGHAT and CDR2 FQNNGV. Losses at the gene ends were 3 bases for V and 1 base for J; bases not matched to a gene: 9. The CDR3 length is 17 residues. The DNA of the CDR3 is TGTGCCAGCAGCTTTTGGCAGGGGGCAGGGGGCACAGATACGCAGTATTTT. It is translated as CASSFWQGAGGTDTQYF.

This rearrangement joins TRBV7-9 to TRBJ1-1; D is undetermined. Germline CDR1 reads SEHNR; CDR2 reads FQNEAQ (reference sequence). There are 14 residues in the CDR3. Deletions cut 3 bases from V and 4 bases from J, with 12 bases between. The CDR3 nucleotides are TGTGCCAGCAGCTTTTTCCAACCTGGCACTGAAGCTTTCTTT. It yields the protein CASSFFQPGTEAFF.

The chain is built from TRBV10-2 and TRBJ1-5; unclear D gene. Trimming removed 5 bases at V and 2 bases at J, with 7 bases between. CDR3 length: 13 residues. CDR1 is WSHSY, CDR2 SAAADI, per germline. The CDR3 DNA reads TGCGCCAGCAGTCGTGGCCGCAATCAGCCCCAGCATTTT. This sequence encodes CASSRGRNQPQHF.

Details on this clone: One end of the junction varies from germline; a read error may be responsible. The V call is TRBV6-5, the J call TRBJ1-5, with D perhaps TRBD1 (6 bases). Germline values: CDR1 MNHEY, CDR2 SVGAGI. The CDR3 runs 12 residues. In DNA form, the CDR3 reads TGTGCCAGCAGAGCGAACCAGGGGTCTGCCACCTTT. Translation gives CASRANQGSATF.

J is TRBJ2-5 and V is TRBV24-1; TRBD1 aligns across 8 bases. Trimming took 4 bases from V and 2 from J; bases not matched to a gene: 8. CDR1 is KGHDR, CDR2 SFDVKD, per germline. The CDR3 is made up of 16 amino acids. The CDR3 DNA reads TGTGCCACCAGTGACTCCGGACAGGGTGAGCAAGAGACCCAGTACTTC. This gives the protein CATSDSGQGEQETQYF.

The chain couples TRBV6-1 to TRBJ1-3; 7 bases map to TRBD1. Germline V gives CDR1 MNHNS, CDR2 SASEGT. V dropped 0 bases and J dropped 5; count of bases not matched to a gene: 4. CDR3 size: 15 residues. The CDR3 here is CASSEAPGQRNTIYF. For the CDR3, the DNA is TGTGCCAGCAGTGAAGCTCCGGGACAGCGAAACACCATATATTTT.

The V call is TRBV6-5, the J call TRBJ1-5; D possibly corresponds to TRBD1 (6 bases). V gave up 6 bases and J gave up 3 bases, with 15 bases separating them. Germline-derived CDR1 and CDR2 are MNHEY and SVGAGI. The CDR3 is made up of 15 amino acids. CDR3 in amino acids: CASRRQGNINQPQHF. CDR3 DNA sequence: TGTGCCAGCAGGAGGCAGGGGAATATCAATCAGCCCCAGCATTTT.

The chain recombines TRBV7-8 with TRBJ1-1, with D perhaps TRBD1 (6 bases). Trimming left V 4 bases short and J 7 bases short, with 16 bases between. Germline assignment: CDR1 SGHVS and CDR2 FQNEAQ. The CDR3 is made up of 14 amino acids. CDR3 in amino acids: CASSWWTETVEAFF. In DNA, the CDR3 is TGTGCCAGCAGCTGGTGGACAGAGACTGTTGAAGCTTTCTTT.

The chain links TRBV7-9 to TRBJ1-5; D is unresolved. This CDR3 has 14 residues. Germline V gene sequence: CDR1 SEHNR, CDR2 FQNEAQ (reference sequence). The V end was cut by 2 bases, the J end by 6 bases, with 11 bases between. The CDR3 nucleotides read TGTGCCAGCAGCTTATCGGGGAATGGTCAGCCCCAGCATTTT. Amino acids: CASSLSGNGQPQHF.

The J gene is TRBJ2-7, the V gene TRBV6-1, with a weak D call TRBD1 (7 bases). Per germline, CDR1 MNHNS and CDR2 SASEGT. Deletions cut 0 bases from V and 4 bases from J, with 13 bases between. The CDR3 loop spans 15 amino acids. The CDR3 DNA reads TGTGCCAGCAGTGAAGCTCAGGGGGGCCTGTACGAGCAGTACTTC. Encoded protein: CASSEAQGGLYEQYF.

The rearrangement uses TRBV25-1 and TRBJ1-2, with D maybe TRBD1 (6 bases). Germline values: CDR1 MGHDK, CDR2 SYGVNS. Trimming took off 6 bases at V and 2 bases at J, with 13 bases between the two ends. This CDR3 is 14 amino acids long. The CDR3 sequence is CASSRGQGNYGYTF. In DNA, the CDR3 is TGTGCCAGCAGCCGGGGGCAGGGAAACTATGGCTACACCTTC.

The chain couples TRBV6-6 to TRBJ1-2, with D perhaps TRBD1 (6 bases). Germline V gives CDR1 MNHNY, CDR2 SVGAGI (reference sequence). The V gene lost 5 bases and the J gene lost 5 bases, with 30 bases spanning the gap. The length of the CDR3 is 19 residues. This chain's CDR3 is CASSPGGGAPYQIRYGYTF. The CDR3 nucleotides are TGTGCCAGCAGTCCGGGCGGGGGGGCCCCATACCAGATCCGGTATGGCTACACCTTC.

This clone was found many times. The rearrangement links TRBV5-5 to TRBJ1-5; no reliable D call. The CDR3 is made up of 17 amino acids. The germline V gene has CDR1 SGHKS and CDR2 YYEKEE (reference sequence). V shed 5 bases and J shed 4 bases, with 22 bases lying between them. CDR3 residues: CASSITLRTVRNQPQHF. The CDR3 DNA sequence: TGTGCCAGCAGTATAACCTTGCGGACGGTACGAAATCAGCCCCAGCATTTT.

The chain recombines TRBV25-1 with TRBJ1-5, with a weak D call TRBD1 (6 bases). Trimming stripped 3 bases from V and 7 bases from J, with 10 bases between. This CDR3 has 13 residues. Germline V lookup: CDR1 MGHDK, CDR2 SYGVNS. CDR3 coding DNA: TGTGCCAGCAGTGAGGGGGGGCTACAGCCCCAGCATTTT. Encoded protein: CASSEGGLQPQHF.

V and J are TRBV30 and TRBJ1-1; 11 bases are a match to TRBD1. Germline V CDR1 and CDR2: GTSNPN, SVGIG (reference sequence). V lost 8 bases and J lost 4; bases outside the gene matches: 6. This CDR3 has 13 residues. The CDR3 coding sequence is TGTGCCCGCTCGGGACAGGGGGTCACTGAAGCTTTCTTT. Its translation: CARSGQGVTEAFF.

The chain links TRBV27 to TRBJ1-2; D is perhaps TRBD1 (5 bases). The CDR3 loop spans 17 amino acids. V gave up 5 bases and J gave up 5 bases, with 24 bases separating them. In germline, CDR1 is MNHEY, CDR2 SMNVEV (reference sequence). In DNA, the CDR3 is TGTGCCAGCAGTCCAGCCCCGGGCACCCGAGGGGTATATGGCTACACCTTC. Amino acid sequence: CASSPAPGTRGVYGYTF.

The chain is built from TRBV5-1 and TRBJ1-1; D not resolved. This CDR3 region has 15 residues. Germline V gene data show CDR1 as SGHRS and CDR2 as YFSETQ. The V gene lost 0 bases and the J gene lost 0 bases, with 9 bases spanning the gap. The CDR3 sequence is CASSLEQAVNTEAFF. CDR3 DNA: TGCGCCAGCAGCTTGGAGCAGGCAGTGAACACTGAAGCTTTCTTT.

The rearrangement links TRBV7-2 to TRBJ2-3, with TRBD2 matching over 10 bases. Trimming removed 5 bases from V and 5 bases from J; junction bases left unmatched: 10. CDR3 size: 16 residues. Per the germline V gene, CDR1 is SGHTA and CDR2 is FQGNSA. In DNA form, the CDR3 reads TGTGCCAGCAGCCACCAGCGGGGGGGCCGGGAAGATACGCAGTATTTT. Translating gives CASSHQRGGREDTQYF.

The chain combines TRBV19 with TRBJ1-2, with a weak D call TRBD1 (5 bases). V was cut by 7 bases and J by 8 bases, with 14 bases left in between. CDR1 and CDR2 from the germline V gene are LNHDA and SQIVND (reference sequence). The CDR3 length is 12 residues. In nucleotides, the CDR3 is TGTGCCAGTATCCCACCCCGGGGCGGCTACACCTTC. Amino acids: CASIPPRGGYTF.

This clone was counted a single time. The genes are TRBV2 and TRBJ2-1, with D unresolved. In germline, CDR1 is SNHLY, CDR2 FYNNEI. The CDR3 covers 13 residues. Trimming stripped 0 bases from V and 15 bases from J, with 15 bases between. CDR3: CASSEALLAARFF. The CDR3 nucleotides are TGTGCCAGCAGTGAAGCGCTGCTGGCGGCCAGGTTCTTC.

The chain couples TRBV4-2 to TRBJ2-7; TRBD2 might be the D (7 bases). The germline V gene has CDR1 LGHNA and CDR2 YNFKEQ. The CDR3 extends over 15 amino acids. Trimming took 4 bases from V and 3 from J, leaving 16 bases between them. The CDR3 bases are TGTGCCAGCAGCCGAGGTGCGGGGGACAACTACGAGCAGTACTTC. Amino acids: CASSRGAGDNYEQYF.

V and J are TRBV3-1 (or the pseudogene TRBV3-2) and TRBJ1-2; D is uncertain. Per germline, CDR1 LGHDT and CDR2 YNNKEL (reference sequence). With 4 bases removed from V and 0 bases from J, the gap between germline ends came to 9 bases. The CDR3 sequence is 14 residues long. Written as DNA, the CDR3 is TGTGCCAGCAGCCGTAAAGGCGCTAACTATGGCTACACCTTC. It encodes CASSRKGANYGYTF.

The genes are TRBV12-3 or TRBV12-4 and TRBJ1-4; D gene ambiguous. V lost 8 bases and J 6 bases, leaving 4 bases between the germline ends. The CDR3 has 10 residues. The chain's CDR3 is CASGHEKLFF. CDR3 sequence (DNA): TGTGCCAGCGGACATGAAAAACTGTTTTTT.

The CDR3 DNA follows: TGTGCCAGTAGTATCTTCAGGTCAGCAAGCACAGATACGCAGTATTTT. This gives the protein CASSIFRSASTDTQYF. The chain uses TRBV19 and TRBJ2-3, with unresolved D. The V end was cut by 3 bases, the J end by 0 bases, with 13 bases between. This CDR3 spans 16 amino acids. Germline V gene data show CDR1 as LNHDA and CDR2 as SQIVND (reference sequence).

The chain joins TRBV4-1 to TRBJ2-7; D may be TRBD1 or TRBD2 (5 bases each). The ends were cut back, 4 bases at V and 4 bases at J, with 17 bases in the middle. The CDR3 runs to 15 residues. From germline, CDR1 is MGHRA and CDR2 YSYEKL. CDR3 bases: TGCGCCAGCAGCCTCCTGGGGACCCGCTCGTACGAGCAGTACTTC. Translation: CASSLLGTRSYEQYF.

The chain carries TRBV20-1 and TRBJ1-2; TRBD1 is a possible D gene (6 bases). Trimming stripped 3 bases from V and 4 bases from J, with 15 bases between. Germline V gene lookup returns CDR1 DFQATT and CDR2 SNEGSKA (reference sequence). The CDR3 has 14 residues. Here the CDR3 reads CSASRGGPVYGYTF. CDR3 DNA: TGCAGTGCTAGTCGGGGGGGGCCCGTCTATGGCTACACCTTC.